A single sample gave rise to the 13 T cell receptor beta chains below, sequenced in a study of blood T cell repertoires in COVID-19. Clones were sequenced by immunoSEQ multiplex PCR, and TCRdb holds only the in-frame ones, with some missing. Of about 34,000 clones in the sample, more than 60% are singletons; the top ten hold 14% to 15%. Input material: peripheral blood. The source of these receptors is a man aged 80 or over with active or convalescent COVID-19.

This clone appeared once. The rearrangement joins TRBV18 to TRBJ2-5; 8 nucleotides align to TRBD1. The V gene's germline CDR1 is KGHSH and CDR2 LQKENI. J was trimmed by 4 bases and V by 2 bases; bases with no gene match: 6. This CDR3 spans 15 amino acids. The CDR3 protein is CASSPGTGSRETQYF. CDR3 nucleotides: TGTGCCAGCTCACCAGGGACAGGATCGCGAGAGACCCAGTACTTC.

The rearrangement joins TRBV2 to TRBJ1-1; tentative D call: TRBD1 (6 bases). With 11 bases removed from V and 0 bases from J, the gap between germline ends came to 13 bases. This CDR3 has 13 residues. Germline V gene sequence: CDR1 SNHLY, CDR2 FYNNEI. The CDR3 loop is CACLRDMNTEAFF. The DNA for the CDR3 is TGTGCCTGCTTGAGGGACATGAACACTGAAGCTTTCTTT.

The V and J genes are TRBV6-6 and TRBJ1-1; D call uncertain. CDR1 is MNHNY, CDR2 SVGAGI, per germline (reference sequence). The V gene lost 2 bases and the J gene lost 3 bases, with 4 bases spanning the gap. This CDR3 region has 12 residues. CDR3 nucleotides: TGTGCCAGCAGTTACGGAGACACTGAAGCTTTCTTT. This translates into CASSYGDTEAFF.

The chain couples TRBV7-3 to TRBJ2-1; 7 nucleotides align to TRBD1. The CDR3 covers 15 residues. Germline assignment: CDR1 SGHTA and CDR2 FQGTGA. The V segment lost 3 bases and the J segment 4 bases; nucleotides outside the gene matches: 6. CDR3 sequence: CASSFRDSPYNEQFF. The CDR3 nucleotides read TGTGCCAGCAGCTTCCGGGACAGTCCGTACAATGAGCAGTTCTTC.

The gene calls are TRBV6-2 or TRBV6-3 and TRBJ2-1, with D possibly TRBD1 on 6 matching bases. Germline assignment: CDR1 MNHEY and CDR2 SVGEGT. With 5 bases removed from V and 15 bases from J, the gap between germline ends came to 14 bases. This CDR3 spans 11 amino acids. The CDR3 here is CASSGGPARFF. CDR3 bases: TGTGCCAGCAGTGGGGGCCCCGCTCGGTTCTTC.

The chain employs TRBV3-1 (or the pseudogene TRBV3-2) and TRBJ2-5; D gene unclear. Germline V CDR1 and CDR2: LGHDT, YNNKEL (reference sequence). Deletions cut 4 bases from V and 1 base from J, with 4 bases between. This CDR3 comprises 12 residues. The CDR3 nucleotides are TGTGCCAGCAGCCTGAGCCAAGAGACCCAGTACTTC. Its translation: CASSLSQETQYF.

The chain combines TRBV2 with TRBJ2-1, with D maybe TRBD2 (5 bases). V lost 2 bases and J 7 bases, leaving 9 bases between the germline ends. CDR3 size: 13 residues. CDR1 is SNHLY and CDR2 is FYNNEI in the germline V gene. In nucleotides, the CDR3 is TGTGCCAGCAGTGAATTTTCGGGAAATGAGCAGTTCTTC. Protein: CASSEFSGNEQFF.

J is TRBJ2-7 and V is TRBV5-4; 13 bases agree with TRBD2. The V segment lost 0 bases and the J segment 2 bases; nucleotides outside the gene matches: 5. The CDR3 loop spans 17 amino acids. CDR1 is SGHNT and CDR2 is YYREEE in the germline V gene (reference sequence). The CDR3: CASSLGLAGGQAYEQYF. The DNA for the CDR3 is TGTGCCAGCAGCTTGGGACTAGCGGGAGGTCAGGCCTACGAGCAGTACTTC.

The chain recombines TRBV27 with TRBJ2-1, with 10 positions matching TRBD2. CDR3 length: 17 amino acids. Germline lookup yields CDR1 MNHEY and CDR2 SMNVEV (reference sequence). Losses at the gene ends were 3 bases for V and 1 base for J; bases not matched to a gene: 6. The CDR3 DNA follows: TGTGCCAGCAGTTTCTCAGCGGGAGGGCTGTCCTACAATGAGCAGTTCTTC. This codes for CASSFSAGGLSYNEQFF.

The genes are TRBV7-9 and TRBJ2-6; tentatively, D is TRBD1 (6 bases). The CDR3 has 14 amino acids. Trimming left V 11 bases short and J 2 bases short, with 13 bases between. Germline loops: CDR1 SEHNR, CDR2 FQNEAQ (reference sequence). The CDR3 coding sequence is TGTGCCGTGACGACAGGTCCTGGGGCCAACGTCCTGACTTTC. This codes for CAVTTGPGANVLTF.

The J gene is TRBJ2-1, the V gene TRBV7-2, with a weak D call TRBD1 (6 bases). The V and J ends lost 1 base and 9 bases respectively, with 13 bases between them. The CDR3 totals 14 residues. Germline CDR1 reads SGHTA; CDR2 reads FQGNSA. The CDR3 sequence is CASSLVPGESEQFF. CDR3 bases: TGTGCCAGCAGCTTAGTCCCAGGGGAGAGTGAGCAGTTCTTC. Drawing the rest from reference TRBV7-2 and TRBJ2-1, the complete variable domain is GAGVSQSPSNKVTEKGKDVELRCDPISGHTALYWYRQSLGQGLEFLIYFQGNSAPDKSGLPSDRFSAERTGGSVSTLTIQRTQQEDSAVYLCASSLVPGESEQFFGPGTRLTVL.

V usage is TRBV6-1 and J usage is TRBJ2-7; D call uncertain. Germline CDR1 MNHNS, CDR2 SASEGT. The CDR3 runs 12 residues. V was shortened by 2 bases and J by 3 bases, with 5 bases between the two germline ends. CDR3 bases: TGTGCCAGCAGTGAAACCAGCTACGAGCAGTACTTC. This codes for CASSETSYEQYF.

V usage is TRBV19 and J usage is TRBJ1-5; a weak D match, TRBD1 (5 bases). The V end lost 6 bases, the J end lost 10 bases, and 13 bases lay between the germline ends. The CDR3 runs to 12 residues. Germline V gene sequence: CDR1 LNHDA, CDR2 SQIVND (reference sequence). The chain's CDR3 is CASRLQGSPQHF. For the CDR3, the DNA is TGTGCCAGTAGGCTCCAGGGTAGTCCCCAGCATTTT.